This passage covers 15 T cell receptor beta chains from one sample sequenced in a study of blood T cell repertoires in COVID-19. Sequencing was performed with immunoSEQ multiplex PCR; in TCRdb, only in-frame clones are kept and a portion is missing. Among 200,000 to 300,000 clones, around 90% were seen once, and the ten largest hold roughly 0.89%. The sample was peripheral blood. The receptors were gathered from a man aged 25-45 years with COVID-19, enrolled during active disease.

This chain links TRBV10-3 with TRBJ1-1; TRBD1 matches at 8 bases. This CDR3 is built from 14 residues. V was pared by 6 bases and J by 6 bases, with 9 bases of the junction left unmatched. Germline CDR1 reads ENHRY; CDR2 reads SYGVKD. The CDR3 DNA reads TGTGCCATCAGAACCACAGGGGGAAGCGCTGAAGCTTTCTTT. Encoded protein: CAIRTTGGSAEAFF.

The gene calls are TRBV9 and TRBJ2-5; 8 bases are shared with TRBD1. The CDR3 consists of 14 residues. The V and J ends lost 3 bases and 5 bases, in that order; junction bases with no gene match: 6. Germline-derived CDR1 and CDR2 are SGDLS and YYNGEE. CDR3 protein: CASSARGLGETQYF. The CDR3 coding sequence is TGTGCCAGCAGCGCCAGGGGGCTGGGGGAGACCCAGTACTTC.

This clone has just one count. This chain uses TRBV5-1 with TRBJ2-7; D may be TRBD1 (5 bases). Per the germline V gene, CDR1 is SGHRS and CDR2 is YFSETQ. The CDR3 is 15 residues long. Trimming took 2 bases from V and 0 from J, leaving 12 bases between them. The CDR3 DNA reads TGCGCCAGCAGCTTATTTGCAGGGCACTCCTACGAGCAGTACTTC. Translation: CASSLFAGHSYEQYF.

The chain is built from TRBV18 and TRBJ1-4; D unresolved. Germline assignment: CDR1 KGHSH and CDR2 LQKENI. This CDR3 has 13 amino acids. Trimming cost V 3 bases and J 7 bases, with 9 bases left between them. The CDR3 DNA reads as TGTGCCAGCTCACCCGTCCCCGGTGAAAAACTGTTTTTT. It translates to CASSPVPGEKLFF.

This rearrangement joins TRBV6-5 to TRBJ1-2, with D possibly TRBD1 on 6 matching bases. CDR3 length: 15 amino acids. CDR1 and CDR2 from the germline V gene are MNHEY and SVGAGI. V lost 10 bases to trimming and J lost 4 bases, with 22 bases between them. The CDR3 sequence is CATSQPAGRGYGYTF. CDR3 in DNA: TGTGCCACCTCCCAACCTGCGGGCAGGGGCTATGGCTACACCTTC.

Of note for this clone: This CDR3 is also generated by other DNA sequences in the sample. The chain uses TRBV14 and TRBJ2-1; D not resolved. Looked up from germline, CDR1 is SGHDN and CDR2 is FVKESK. Trimming removed 0 bases at V and 7 bases at J, with 4 bases between. The CDR3 runs 12 residues. CDR3 region: CASSQDLNEQFF. As DNA, the CDR3 is TGTGCCAGCAGCCAAGATCTTAATGAGCAGTTCTTC. The full variable domain, completed using reference TRBV14 and TRBJ2-1, is EAGVTQFPSHSVIEKGQTVTLRCDPISGHDNLYWYRRVMGKEIKFLLHFVKESKQDESGMPNNRFLAERTGGTYSTLKVQPAELEDSGVYFCASSQDLNEQFFGPGTRLTVL.

The chain carries TRBV6-5 and TRBJ2-1; D uncertain. V shed 2 bases and J shed 2 bases, with 10 bases lying between them. The germline V gene encodes CDR1 MNHEY and CDR2 SVGAGI. This CDR3 is 15 amino acids long. In DNA, the CDR3 is TGTGCCAGCAGTTACACACATGGCACCTACAATGAGCAGTTCTTC. Its protein is CASSYTHGTYNEQFF.

V usage is TRBV5-1 and J usage is TRBJ1-6, with TRBD1 identical over 7 bases. V shed 4 bases, J shed 10 bases, and the junction held 8 bases outside the gene matches. The V gene's germline CDR1 is SGHRS and CDR2 YFSETQ. The CDR3 has 14 residues. The CDR3 DNA follows: TGCGCCAGCAGCCAAGGACAGGAGCGATCACCCCTCCACTTT. This sequence encodes CASSQGQERSPLHF.

The sample holds a few counts of this clone. The chain uses TRBV2 and TRBJ1-4; a weak D match, TRBD1 (6 bases). CDR1 and CDR2 (germline): SNHLY, FYNNEI. V was trimmed by 6 bases and J by 6 bases, leaving 17 bases between them. The CDR3 has 15 amino acids. The CDR3 DNA is TGTGCCAGCAGGACACAGGGAGATAGTTATGAAAAACTGTTTTTT. Translating gives CASRTQGDSYEKLFF. The full variable domain, completed using reference TRBV2 and TRBJ1-4, is EPEVTQTPSHQVTQMGQEVILRCVPISNHLYFYWYRQILGQKVEFLVSFYNNEISEKSEIFDDQFSVERPDGSNFTLKIRSTKLEDSAMYFCASRTQGDSYEKLFFGSGTQLSVL.

The rearrangement uses TRBV30 and TRBJ2-2; D not certain. There are 13 residues in the CDR3. V was cut by 0 bases and J by 4 bases, with 6 bases left in between. Germline-derived CDR1 and CDR2 are GTSNPN and SVGIG (reference sequence). CDR3 region: CAWSVSSTGELFF. The CDR3 DNA reads as TGTGCCTGGAGTGTATCGAGCACCGGGGAGCTGTTTTTT.

The chain is built from TRBV20-1 and TRBJ1-2; TRBD1 matches at 8 bases. Germline CDR1 is DFQATT and CDR2 is SNEGSKA (reference sequence). CDR3 length: 17 residues. The V and J ends lost 3 bases and 0 bases, in that order; junction bases with no gene match: 12. The CDR3 spells CSASSAGGWASNYGYTF. The CDR3 nucleotides are TGCAGTGCTAGTTCAGCAGGGGGCTGGGCTTCTAACTATGGCTACACCTTC.

This chain joins TRBV4-1 and TRBJ1-5; TRBD1 is a possible D gene (6 bases). Trimming removed 2 bases from V and 5 bases from J, with 16 bases in between. The length of the CDR3 is 16 residues. CDR1 and CDR2 from the germline V gene are MGHRA and YSYEKL. As DNA, the CDR3 is TGCGCCAGCAGCCAACGGGACACCTCAACCCATCAGCCCCAGCATTTT. The encoded protein is CASSQRDTSTHQPQHF.

The chain combines TRBV3-1 (or the pseudogene TRBV3-2) with TRBJ1-2, with TRBD1 matching 7 bases. After removal of 4 bases from V and 6 bases from J, the junction contained 11 bases not matched to a gene. The germline CDR1 and CDR2 sequences are LGHDT and YNNKEL (reference sequence). The CDR3 is made up of 15 amino acids. The CDR3 nucleotides are TGTGCCAGCAGCCCTCATCCTACAGGGGTCAATGGCTACACCTTC. The encoded protein is CASSPHPTGVNGYTF.

This chain uses TRBV7-2 with TRBJ2-7; tentatively, D is TRBD1 (5 bases). The CDR3 has 14 residues. Germline CDR1 reads SGHTA; CDR2 reads FQGNSA. V was cut by 2 bases and J by 2 bases, with 10 bases left in between. The CDR3 nucleotides are TGTGCCAGCAGCTTATTCCCAGGGCCCTACGAGCAGTACTTC. Residues: CASSLFPGPYEQYF.

This clone was detected once. The chain links TRBV27 to TRBJ2-7; D perhaps matches TRBD1 (6 bases). The ends were cut back, 5 bases at V and 0 bases at J, with 14 bases in the middle. The CDR3 consists of 15 residues. Per germline, CDR1 MNHEY and CDR2 SMNVEV (reference sequence). The CDR3 nucleotides are TGTGCCAGCAGTGGGGTAGGGACACTCTCCTACGAGCAGTACTTC. This gives the protein CASSGVGTLSYEQYF.